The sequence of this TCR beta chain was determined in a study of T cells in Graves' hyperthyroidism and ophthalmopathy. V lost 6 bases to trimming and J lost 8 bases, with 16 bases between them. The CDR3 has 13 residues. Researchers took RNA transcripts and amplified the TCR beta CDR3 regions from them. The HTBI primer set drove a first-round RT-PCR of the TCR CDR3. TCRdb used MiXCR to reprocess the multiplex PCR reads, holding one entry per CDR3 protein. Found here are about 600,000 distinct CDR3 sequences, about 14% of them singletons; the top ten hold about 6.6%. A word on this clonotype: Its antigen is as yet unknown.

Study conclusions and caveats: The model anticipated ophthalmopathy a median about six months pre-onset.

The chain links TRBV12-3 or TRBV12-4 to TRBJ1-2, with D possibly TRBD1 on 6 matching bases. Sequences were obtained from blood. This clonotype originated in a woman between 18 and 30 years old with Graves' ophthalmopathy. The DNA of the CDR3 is TGTGCCAGCAGCCAAACAGGGAGCGAAGGCTACACCTTC. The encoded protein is CASSQTGSEGYTF.